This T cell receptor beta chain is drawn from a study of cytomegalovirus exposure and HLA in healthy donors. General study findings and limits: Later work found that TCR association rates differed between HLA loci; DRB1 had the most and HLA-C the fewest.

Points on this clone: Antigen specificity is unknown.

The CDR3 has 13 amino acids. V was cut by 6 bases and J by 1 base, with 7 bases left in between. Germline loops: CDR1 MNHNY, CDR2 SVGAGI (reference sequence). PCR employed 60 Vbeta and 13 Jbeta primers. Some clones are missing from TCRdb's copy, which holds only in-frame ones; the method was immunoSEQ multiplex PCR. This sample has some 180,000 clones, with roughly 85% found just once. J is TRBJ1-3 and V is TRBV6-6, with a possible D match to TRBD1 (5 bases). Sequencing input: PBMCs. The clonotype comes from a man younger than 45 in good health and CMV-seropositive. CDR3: CASRSGSGNTIYF. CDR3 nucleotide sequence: TGTGCCAGCAGGTCAGGGTCTGGAAACACCATATATTTT.